This T cell receptor beta chain was recovered during a study of T-cell memory formation after mild COVID-19. Study conclusions and caveats: Contracting CD4+ clones were located mainly in CM and EM, and CD8+ clones in EMRA.

This clonotype was counted a few times. What it binds is not known. TCRdb recomputed calls from the 5' RACE reads with MiXCR, one row per CDR3 protein. Of about 150,000 distinct CDR3 sequences listed, roughly 15% are singletons. Trimming left V 1 base short and J 7 bases short, with 17 bases between. Germline lookup yields CDR1 SGHTA and CDR2 FQGTGA. This CDR3 comprises 16 residues. The TCR was taken from an adult woman who had mild COVID-19 (a few samples of this study predate the infection). Cell type and time point are not known. Input material: PBMCs or a T cell subset sorted from them (not recorded which). V gene TRBV7-3 combines with J gene TRBJ2-1; the D gene is possibly TRBD1 (6 bases). DNA of the CDR3: TGTGCCAGCAGCTTAATGTCGGCAGGGGTGAAAAATGAGCAGTTCTTC. Translating it yields CASSLMSAGVKNEQFF.